These T cell receptor beta chains were read from a single sample in a study of shared clonotypes between healthy human individuals. TCRdb's copy holds only in-frame clones and misses some; the assay was immunoSEQ multiplex PCR. The sample has about 1,900,000 clones; about 95% are singletons. Source material: naive CD8+ T cells sorted from blood. The receptor source for this set is a young man in good health. Both conserved end residues are part of each CDR3. The order of the fields is J gene, V gene, D gene, clone size, CDR3 length, CDR3 DNA, CDR3 protein. A D gene is named only where the DNA matches it firmly. Clone size is stated in some rows and not others, as once, few, many or a class when expanded.

TRBJ2-2 TRBV9 NA NA 13 TGTGCCAGCAGCGTAGGGATCCCCGGGGAGCTGTTTTTT CASSVGIPGELFF
TRBJ2-1 TRBV2 TRBD2 NA 19 TGTGCCAGCAGGGGACTAGCGGGAGGGTCCGTATTACCCTACAATGAGCAGTTCTTC CASRGLAGGSVLPYNEQFF
TRBJ2-3 TRBV27 NA NA 15 TGTGCCAGCAGCACCGGTGCCTCCTGGGGTGATACGCAGTATTTT CASSTGASWGDTQYF
TRBJ1-3 TRBV5-4 NA NA 15 TGTGCCAGCAGCTTTCCTGGGGGCTCTGGAAACACCATATATTTT CASSFPGGSGNTIYF
TRBJ2-2 TRBV4-1 TRBD2 NA 17 TGCGCCAGCAGCCTCCACGTCGGGGGGGGGCTAGGCGGGGAGCTGTTTTTT CASSLHVGGGLGGELFF
TRBJ1-1 TRBV10-3 NA NA 13 TGTGCCATCATAAGCGGTACGAACACTGAAGCTTTCTTT CAIISGTNTEAFF
TRBJ1-2 TRBV11-2 TRBD1 NA 13 TGTGCCAGCAGCCTTGGACAGGGCTATGGCTACACCTTC CASSLGQGYGYTF
TRBJ2-7 TRBV5-8 NA NA 11 TGTGCCAGCAGCTTGAGCAACGAGCAGTACTTC CASSLSNEQYF
TRBJ2-3 TRBV2 TRBD2 NA 14 TGTGCCAGCCGACTAGCGGGGACCACAGATACGCAGTATTTT CASRLAGTTDTQYF
TRBJ2-3 TRBV12-5 TRBD2 NA 15 TGTGCTAGTGGTTTGAAGAGCGGGAGGACAGATACGCAGTATTTT CASGLKSGRTDTQYF
TRBJ2-2 TRBV19 TRBD1 NA 15 TGTGCCACCCGAATCTGGGACAGCTACACCGGGGAGCTGTTTTTT CATRIWDSYTGELFF
TRBJ2-2 TRBV27 TRBD1 NA 14 TGTGCCAGCAGTCTGACAGGGGCGGCCGGGGAGCTGTTTTTT CASSLTGAAGELFF
TRBJ1-2 TRBV10-2 NA NA 11 TGCGCCAGCATTGGGGAGGGTGGCTACACCTTC CASIGEGGYTF
TRBJ2-1 TRBV10-2 TRBD1 NA 12 TGCGCCAGCAGCTTCAGGGGGAGTGAGCAGTTCTTC CASSFRGSEQFF
TRBJ2-1 TRBV28 NA NA 14 TGTGCCAGCAGCAGCCGGAACGGTCTAGGTGAGCAGTTCTTC CASSSRNGLGEQFF
TRBJ1-6 TRBV4-3 NA NA 15 TGCGCCAGCAGCCAAGATAACGGGGGGGTTTCACCCCTCCACTTT CASSQDNGGVSPLHF
TRBJ2-7 TRBV2 NA NA 16 TGTGCCAGCAAAGATAGCACGGGACTCTCCACCTACGAGCAGTACTTC CASKDSTGLSTYEQYF
TRBJ2-2 TRBV11-2 TRBD2 NA 17 TGTGCCAGCAGCTTTCCGCGACTAGCGGGGGCCACCGGGGAGCTGTTTTTT CASSFPRLAGATGELFF
TRBJ1-1 TRBV6-6 NA NA 13 TGTGCCAGCAGTTACTCGAATAGCCTCGAGGCTTTCTTT CASSYSNSLEAFF
TRBJ2-7 TRBV19 TRBD2 NA 15 TGTGCCAGTAGTATAAGACTAGCGGATGTCTACGAGCAGTACTTC CASSIRLADVYEQYF
TRBJ1-2 TRBV6-5 TRBD1 few 15 TGTGCCAGCAGTTACTCGAGTGGAACAGGGGCTGGCTACACCTTC CASSYSSGTGAGYTF
TRBJ1-4 TRBV18 TRBD1 NA 18 TGTGCCAGCTCACCAAGCCCCCCCGCGACAGGGGTTAATGAAAAACTGTTTTTT CASSPSPPATGVNEKLFF
TRBJ2-1 TRBV7-6 TRBD2 NA 15 TGTGCCAGCGGACGCCTAGCGGGCTCGATGAATGAGCAGTTCTTC CASGRLAGSMNEQFF
TRBJ2-3 TRBV7-9 TRBD2 NA 16 TGTGCCAGCAGCTTTCCTCTAGCGGGGGTGGTAGATACGCAGTATTTT CASSFPLAGVVDTQYF
TRBJ2-2 TRBV6-1 NA NA 15 TGTGCCAGCAGTGAAGTGACTAGTCCCGCCGGGGAGCTGTTTTTT CASSEVTSPAGELFF
TRBJ2-1 TRBV2 TRBD2 NA 14 TGTGCCAGCCAGTTGGGACTAGCCCTCGATGGGGGGTTCTTC CASQLGLALDGGFF
TRBJ2-7 TRBV30 NA NA 12 TGTGCCTGGAGTGTAGGTCCGGACGAGCAGTACTTC CAWSVGPDEQYF
TRBJ2-3 TRBV7-9 TRBD2 NA 16 TGTGCCAGCAGCTTAGTCGGGGGGGGCCTCACAGATACGCAGTATTTT CASSLVGGGLTDTQYF
TRBJ2-5 TRBV5-4 NA NA 14 TGTGCCAGCAGCAACTGGACGGTTGAAGAGACCCAGTACTTC CASSNWTVEETQYF
TRBJ2-5 TRBV6-9 NA once 13 TGTGCCAGCAGCGGTGGGCACCAGGAGACCCAGTACTTC CASSGGHQETQYF
TRBJ2-7 TRBV5-5 TRBD1 NA 14 TGTGCCAGCAGCTTCGGACAGGGCATCTACGAGCAGTACTTC CASSFGQGIYEQYF
TRBJ2-1 TRBV5-6 NA NA 14 TGTGCCAGCAGCTTCCCCAGCTCCTACAATGAGCAGTTCTTC CASSFPSSYNEQFF
TRBJ2-3 TRBV28 NA NA 16 TGTGCCAGCAGTTTACCCTACTTTTCGAGCACAGATACGCAGTATTTT CASSLPYFSSTDTQYF
TRBJ1-2 TRBV4-1 NA NA 14 TGCGCCAGCAGCCCCACGGACACTCACTATGGCTACACCTTC CASSPTDTHYGYTF
TRBJ1-1 TRBV29-1 TRBD1 NA 13 TGCAGCGTTGACAGGGGGGAGGGCACTGAAGCTTTCTTT CSVDRGEGTEAFF
TRBJ2-7 TRBV5-6 NA NA 14 TGTGCCAGCAGCTTAGGCCTACTCTCCTACGAGCAGTACTTC CASSLGLLSYEQYF